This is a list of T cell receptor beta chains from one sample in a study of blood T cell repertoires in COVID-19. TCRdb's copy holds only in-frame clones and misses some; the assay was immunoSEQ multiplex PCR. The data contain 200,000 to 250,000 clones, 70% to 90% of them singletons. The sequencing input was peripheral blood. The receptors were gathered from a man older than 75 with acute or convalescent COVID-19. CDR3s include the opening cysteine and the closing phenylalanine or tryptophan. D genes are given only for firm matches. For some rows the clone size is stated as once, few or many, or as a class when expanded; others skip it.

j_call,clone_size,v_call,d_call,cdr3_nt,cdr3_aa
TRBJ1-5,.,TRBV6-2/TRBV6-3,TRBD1,TGTGCCAGCAGTTACTCAGGCCTGACAGGGGCTCAGCCCCAGCATTTT,CASSYSGLTGAQPQHF
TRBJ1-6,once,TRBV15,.,TGTGCCACCAGCAGAGATCTGTTTGGGACTCAGTATAATTCACCCCTCCACTTT,CATSRDLFGTQYNSPLHF
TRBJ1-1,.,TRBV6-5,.,TGTGCCAGCGTCCGTTGGGCGGGGACCACTGAAGCTTTCTTT,CASVRWAGTTEAFF
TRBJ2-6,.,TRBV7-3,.,TGTGCCAGCAGCTTAACGTCCGCGGGCTCTGGGGCCAACGTCCTGACTTTC,CASSLTSAGSGANVLTF
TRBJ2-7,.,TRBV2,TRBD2,TGTGCCAGCAGTTCCCGGACTAGCGGAGTCTTCGACGAGCAGTACTTC,CASSSRTSGVFDEQYF
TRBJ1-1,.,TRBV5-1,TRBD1,TGCGCCAGCAGCTACGGACAGGGGCTAGGGAACACTGAAGCTTTCTTT,CASSYGQGLGNTEAFF
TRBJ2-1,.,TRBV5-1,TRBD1,TGCGCCAGCAGCTTAAGTACAGGGGCGCGTAATGAGCAGTTCTTC,CASSLSTGARNEQFF
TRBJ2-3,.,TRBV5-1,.,TGCGCCAGCAGCTTGGGTGGCACCACAGATACGCAGTATTTT,CASSLGGTTDTQYF
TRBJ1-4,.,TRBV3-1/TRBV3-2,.,TGTGCCAGCAGCCAAGCCCGGCCTTCCTTAGCGGGGGAAAAACTGTTTTTT,CASSQARPSLAGEKLFF
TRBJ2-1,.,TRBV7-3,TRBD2,TGTGCCAGCAGCTTTTTAGCTAGCGGGAACAATGAGCAGTTCTTC,CASSFLASGNNEQFF
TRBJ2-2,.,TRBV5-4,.,TGTGCCAGCAGCTTTCGCAGGGGGGCCGGGGAGCTGTTTTTT,CASSFRRGAGELFF
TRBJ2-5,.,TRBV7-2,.,TGTGCCAGCAGCTTAATCCGTTCAAGCGGGACCCAGTACTTC,CASSLIRSSGTQYF
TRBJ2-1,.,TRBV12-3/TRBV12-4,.,TGTGCCAGCAGTTTAAACAGAGACGTAGAGCAGTTCTTC,CASSLNRDVEQFF